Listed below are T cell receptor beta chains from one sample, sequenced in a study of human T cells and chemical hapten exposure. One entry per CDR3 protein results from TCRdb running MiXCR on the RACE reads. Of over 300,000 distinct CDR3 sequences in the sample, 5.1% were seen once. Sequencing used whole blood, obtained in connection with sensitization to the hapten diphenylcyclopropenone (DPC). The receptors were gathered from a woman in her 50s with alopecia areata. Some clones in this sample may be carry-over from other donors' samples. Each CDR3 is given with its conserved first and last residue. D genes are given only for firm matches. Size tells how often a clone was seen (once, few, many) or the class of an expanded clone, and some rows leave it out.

CASRRDGTGSSGANVLTF | TGTGCCAGCAGGAGAGATGGGACAGGGAGCTCTGGGGCCAACGTCCTGACTTTC | TRBV6-1 | TRBD1 | TRBJ2-6 | NA
CASSRQDTEAFF | TGCGCCAGCAGCAGACAAGATACTGAAGCTTTCTTT | TRBV4-1 | NA | TRBJ1-1 | many
CSVEEGNHEQYF | TGCAGCGTTGAGGAGGGGAACCACGAGCAGTACTTC | TRBV29-1 | NA | TRBJ2-7 | many
CASSPTYGAANTGELFF | TGTGCCAGCTCACCAACGTATGGAGCCGCGAACACCGGGGAGCTGTTTTTT | TRBV18 | NA | TRBJ2-2 | few
CASSNYRAEDEQFF | TGTGCCAGCAGTAATTACAGGGCGGAAGATGAGCAGTTCTTC | TRBV6-5 | NA | TRBJ2-1 | NA
CASSQDVGRALNTEAFF | TGTGCCAGCAGCCAAGATGTAGGCAGAGCCCTGAACACTGAAGCTTTCTTT | TRBV3-1 | NA | TRBJ1-1 | few
CASSHGRDSFQYF | TGTGCCAGCAGCCACGGCCGGGACAGCTTTCAGTACTTC | TRBV3-1 | TRBD1 | TRBJ2-7 | many
CAISEPILAGGDDEQFF | TGTGCCATCAGTGAGCCAATCCTTGCGGGAGGAGACGATGAGCAGTTCTTC | TRBV10-3 | TRBD2 | TRBJ2-1 | NA
CASSPQMGGYTEAFF | TGTGCCAGCAGCCCCCAAATGGGGGGGTACACTGAAGCTTTCTTT | TRBV4-2 | NA | TRBJ1-1 | many
CSVGGRSTEAFF | TGCAGCGTTGGGGGAAGGAGCACTGAAGCTTTCTTT | TRBV29-1 | NA | TRBJ1-1 | many
CASLGLDIPGELFF | TGCGCCAGCCTTGGACTAGATATACCCGGGGAGCTGTTTTTT | TRBV10-2 | TRBD2 | TRBJ2-2 | many
CASSQGPQEQFF | TGCGCCAGCAGCCAAGGACCGCAGGAGCAGTTCTTC | TRBV4-1 | NA | TRBJ2-1 | many
CASSDDGYQPQHF | TGTGCCAGCAGTGATGACGGATATCAGCCCCAGCATTTT | TRBV25-1 | NA | TRBJ1-5 | many
CAGREGAITEAFF | TGTGCCGGAAGGGAGGGGGCTATCACTGAAGCTTTCTTT | TRBV7-9 | TRBD1 | TRBJ1-1 | NA
CASTWTGSNTEAFF | TGTGCCAGCACCTGGACAGGATCGAACACTGAAGCTTTCTTT | TRBV12-3/TRBV12-4 | TRBD1 | TRBJ1-1 | NA
CSAVSGEQFF | TGCAGCGCCGTTAGCGGGGAGCAGTTCTTC | TRBV29-1 | TRBD2 | TRBJ2-1 | many
CASSQDLGRGGDTQYF | TGTGCCAGCAGCCAAGATCTGGGCAGGGGTGGCGATACGCAGTATTTT | TRBV4-2 | NA | TRBJ2-3 | few
CSVASGTGGYTF | TGCAGCGTTGCGTCCGGGACAGGAGGCTACACCTTC | TRBV29-1 | TRBD1 | TRBJ1-2 | NA
CSVQVLAKNIQYF | TGCAGCGTTCAGGTACTAGCCAAAAACATTCAGTACTTC | TRBV29-1 | NA | TRBJ2-4 | many
CASSQEKLGGYNEQFF | TGTGCCAGCAGCCAAGAGAAGCTAGGAGGGTACAATGAGCAGTTCTTC | TRBV4-2 | NA | TRBJ2-1 | few
CSVARTVNNEQFF | TGCAGCGTTGCGCGGACGGTCAACAATGAGCAGTTCTTC | TRBV29-1 | NA | TRBJ2-1 | many
CATTRGEGRFPQYF | TGTGCCACCACCCGGGGGGAGGGCCGCTTCCCCCAGTACTTC | TRBV5-6 | TRBD2 | TRBJ2-5 | many
CASSENGYEQYF | TGCGCCAGCAGCGAAAACGGCTACGAGCAGTACTTC | TRBV4-1 | NA | TRBJ2-7 | NA
CASSRDTGGWTDTQYF | TGTGCCAGCAGCCGTGACACGGGGGGGTGGACAGATACGCAGTATTTT | TRBV7-8 | TRBD2 | TRBJ2-3 | many
CSADWGVSGTYEQYF | TGCAGTGCTGACTGGGGTGTTAGCGGGACCTACGAGCAGTACTTC | TRBV20-1 | TRBD2 | TRBJ2-7 | few
CASSQDSGVSTEAFF | TGTGCCAGCAGCCAAGATTCAGGGGTTTCTACTGAAGCTTTCTTT | TRBV3-1 | NA | TRBJ1-1 | few
CSVEDPGGSSYEQYF | TGCAGCGTTGAAGATCCCGGGGGGAGCTCCTACGAGCAGTACTTC | TRBV29-1 | TRBD2 | TRBJ2-7 | many
CASQGDMAEAFF | TGTGCCAGTCAGGGGGATATGGCTGAAGCTTTCTTT | TRBV2 | TRBD1 | TRBJ1-1 | many
CSATEGARGGYTF | TGCAGTGCTACCGAAGGGGCCCGGGGTGGCTACACCTTC | TRBV20-1 | NA | TRBJ1-2 | few
CASSFSGEQFF | TGTGCCAGCTCATTTAGCGGTGAGCAGTTCTTC | TRBV28 | NA | TRBJ2-1 | many
CSASGNSYEQYF | TGCAGCGCGTCGGGGAACTCCTACGAGCAGTACTTC | TRBV29-1 | NA | TRBJ2-7 | NA
CASSTNPGTNNSPLHF | TGCGCCAGCAGCACAAACCCCGGGACAAATAATTCACCCCTCCACTTT | TRBV5-1 | NA | TRBJ1-6 | few
CASSSGNLLAKNIQYF | TGCGCCAGCAGTTCAGGAAACCTTCTAGCCAAAAACATTCAGTACTTC | TRBV5-1 | NA | TRBJ2-4 | NA
CASSPGGSANYGYTF | TGTGCCAGCAGCCCCGGAGGGTCAGCTAACTATGGCTACACCTTC | TRBV7-2 | NA | TRBJ1-2 | NA
CASSLGTGNINEQFF | TGTGCCAGCAGTTTAGGGACAGGCAATATAAATGAGCAGTTCTTC | TRBV28 | TRBD1 | TRBJ2-1 | many
CASSLDGGADQPQHF | TGCGCCAGCAGCTTGGATGGGGGGGCTGATCAGCCCCAGCATTTT | TRBV5-1 | NA | TRBJ1-5 | many
CASSLLGRNYGYTF | TGTGCCAGCAGCTTGTTAGGGCGTAACTATGGCTACACCTTC | TRBV5-5 | NA | TRBJ1-2 | NA
CSASPGEYPDTQYF | TGCAGTGCTAGTCCCGGGGAATATCCAGATACGCAGTATTTT | TRBV20-1 | NA | TRBJ2-3 | few
CASSLSRGDTQYF | TGTGCCAGCAGCTTAAGCCGGGGAGATACGCAGTATTTT | TRBV7-8 | NA | TRBJ2-3 | many